This is a list of T cell receptor beta chains from one sample in a study of blood T cell repertoires in COVID-19. Some clones are missing from TCRdb's copy, which holds only in-frame ones; the method was immunoSEQ multiplex PCR. The table includes 70,000 to 95,000 clones, around 81% detected once. The specimen was peripheral blood. These receptors came from a woman between 65 and 79 years old with active or convalescent COVID-19. CDR3s include the opening cysteine and the closing phenylalanine or tryptophan. Fields, in order: D gene, J gene, V gene, clone size, CDR3 protein, CDR3 DNA. A D gene is named only where the DNA matches it firmly. Part of the rows lack a size; the others show once, few, many or a class for expanded clones.

>TRBD1|TRBJ1-5|TRBV4-1|once
CASSHRRDRGDQPQHF
TGCGCCAGCAGCCACCGTAGAGACAGGGGGGATCAGCCCCAGCATTTT
>TRBD1|TRBJ1-6|TRBV28|.
CASSFPTGVNSPLHF
TGTGCCAGCAGCTTTCCGACAGGGGTTAATTCACCCCTCCACTTT
>.|TRBJ1-3|TRBV4-1|.
CASSQNPVGGGTGNTIYF
TGCGCCAGCAGCCAGAACCCCGTCGGGGGGGGAACTGGAAACACCATATATTTT
>.|TRBJ1-6|TRBV19|once
CASSIDRSYNSPLHF
TGTGCCAGTAGTATAGACAGATCCTATAATTCACCCCTCCACTTT
>TRBD2|TRBJ2-5|TRBV7-9|.
CASSYRLAGQETQYF
TGTGCCAGCAGCTACAGACTAGCGGGGCAAGAGACCCAGTACTTC
>TRBD1|TRBJ2-7|TRBV6-1|.
CASSEMSGTGTYEQYF
TGTGCCAGCAGTGAAATGTCCGGGACAGGGACCTACGAGCAGTACTTC
>TRBD1|TRBJ1-3|TRBV7-8|.
CASSSAATGGTGNTIYF
TGTGCCAGCAGCTCCGCTGCCACAGGGGGCACTGGAAACACCATATATTTT
>.|TRBJ1-5|TRBV19|.
CASSQTSNSLGNQPQHF
TGTGCCAGTAGCCAGACCTCAAACAGCTTGGGCAATCAGCCCCAGCATTTT
>TRBD1|TRBJ2-2|TRBV6-6|.
CASRRARDRGNTGELFF
TGTGCCAGCAGACGAGCCCGGGACAGGGGAAACACCGGGGAGCTGTTTTTT
>TRBD1|TRBJ1-5|TRBV28|.
CASSSTGEDQPQHF
TGTGCCAGCAGTTCGACAGGGGAGGATCAGCCCCAGCATTTT
>.|TRBJ1-2|TRBV7-9|once
CASSSTPRGNYGYTF
TGTGCCAGCAGCTCAACCCCCAGGGGCAACTATGGCTACACCTTC
>TRBD1|TRBJ2-2|TRBV18|.
CASSRPGGNTGELFF
TGTGCCAGCTCACGACCAGGGGGAAACACCGGGGAGCTGTTTTTT